The sequence of this T cell receptor (beta chain) was determined in a study of T cell responses to AZD1222 COVID-19 vaccine. Study-level results: Dominant CD4 TCR responses targeted spike regions 160-218 and 743-854. Unmutated variant regions reportedly attract nearly half of all spike-specific TCRs.

The CDR3 consists of 14 residues. V was pared by 5 bases and J by 8 bases, with 9 bases of the junction left unmatched. CDR1 and CDR2 (germline): MNHEY, SVGEGT. Method: immunoSEQ multiplex PCR; TCRdb's copy keeps in-frame clones and lacks some. The table includes 90,000 to 150,000 clones, roughly 88% detected once. As to this clone: Its specificity is not known.

This TCR was sampled from an adult in good health. The starting material was peripheral blood, obtained on day 0 of AZD1222 vaccination. The rearrangement uses TRBV6-2 or TRBV6-3 and TRBJ1-1; 9 bases agree with TRBD1. In nucleotides, the CDR3 is TGTGCCAGCAGTCAGGGACAGGGAAGGTCGGAAGCTTTCTTT. As protein: CASSQGQGRSEAFF.